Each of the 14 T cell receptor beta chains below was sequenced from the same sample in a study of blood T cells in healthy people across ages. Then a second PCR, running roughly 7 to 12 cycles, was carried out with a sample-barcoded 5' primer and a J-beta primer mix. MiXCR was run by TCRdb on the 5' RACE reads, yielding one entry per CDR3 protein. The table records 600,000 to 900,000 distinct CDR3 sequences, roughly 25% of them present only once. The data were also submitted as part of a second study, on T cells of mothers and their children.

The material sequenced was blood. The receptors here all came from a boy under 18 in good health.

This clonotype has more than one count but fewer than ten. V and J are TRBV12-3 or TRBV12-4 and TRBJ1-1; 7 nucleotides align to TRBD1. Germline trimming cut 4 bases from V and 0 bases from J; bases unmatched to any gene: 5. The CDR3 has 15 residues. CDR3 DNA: TGTGCCAGCAGTTCCTCCGGGACAGTGAACACTGAAGCTTTCTTT. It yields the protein CASSSSGTVNTEAFF.

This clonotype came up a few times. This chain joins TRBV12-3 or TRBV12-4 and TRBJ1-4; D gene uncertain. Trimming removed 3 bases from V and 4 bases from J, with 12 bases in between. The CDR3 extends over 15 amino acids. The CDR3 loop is CASSFLFQRNEKLFF. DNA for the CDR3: TGTGCCAGCAGTTTTTTGTTTCAGCGTAATGAAAAACTGTTTTTT.

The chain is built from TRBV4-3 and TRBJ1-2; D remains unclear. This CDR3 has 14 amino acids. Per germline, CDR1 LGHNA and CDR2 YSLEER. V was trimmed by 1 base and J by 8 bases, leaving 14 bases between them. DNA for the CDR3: TGCGCCAGCAGCCAAGCACAGAGGGCAGGAGGCTACACCTTC. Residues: CASSQAQRAGGYTF.

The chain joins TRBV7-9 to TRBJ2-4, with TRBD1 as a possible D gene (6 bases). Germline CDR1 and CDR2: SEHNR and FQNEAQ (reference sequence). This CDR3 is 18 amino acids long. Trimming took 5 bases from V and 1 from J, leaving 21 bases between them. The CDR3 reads CASSPSHPPTGAKNIQYF. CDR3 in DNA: TGTGCCAGCAGCCCCTCTCACCCTCCTACAGGGGCCAAAAACATTCAGTACTTC.

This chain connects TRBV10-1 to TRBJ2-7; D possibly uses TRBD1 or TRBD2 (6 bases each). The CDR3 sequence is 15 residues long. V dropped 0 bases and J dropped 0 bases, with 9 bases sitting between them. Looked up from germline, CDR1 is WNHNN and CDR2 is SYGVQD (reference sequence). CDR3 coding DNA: TGCGCCAGCAGTGAGTCGGGGGGCAGCTCCTACGAGCAGTACTTC. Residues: CASSESGGSSYEQYF.

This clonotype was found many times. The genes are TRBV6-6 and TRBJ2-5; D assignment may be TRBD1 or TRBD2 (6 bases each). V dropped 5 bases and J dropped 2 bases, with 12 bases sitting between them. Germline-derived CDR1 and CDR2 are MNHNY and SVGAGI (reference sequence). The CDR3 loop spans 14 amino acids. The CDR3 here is CASSTGTSQETQYF. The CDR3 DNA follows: TGTGCCAGCAGTACAGGGACTTCTCAAGAGACCCAGTACTTC.

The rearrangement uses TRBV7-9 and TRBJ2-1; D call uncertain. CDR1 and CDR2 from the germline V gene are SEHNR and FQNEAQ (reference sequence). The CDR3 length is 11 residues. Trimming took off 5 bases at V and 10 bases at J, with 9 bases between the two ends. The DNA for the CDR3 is TGTGCCAGCAGCCTACCACGAGAGCAGTTCTTC. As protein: CASSLPREQFF.

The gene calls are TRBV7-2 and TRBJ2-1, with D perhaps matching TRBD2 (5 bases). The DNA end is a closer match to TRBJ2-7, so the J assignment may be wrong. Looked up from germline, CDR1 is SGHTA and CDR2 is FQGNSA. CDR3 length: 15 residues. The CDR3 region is CASSSDGRRVYEQYF. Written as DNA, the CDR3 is TGTGCCAGCAGTTCAGACGGCAGGCGGGTCTACGAGCAGTACTTC.

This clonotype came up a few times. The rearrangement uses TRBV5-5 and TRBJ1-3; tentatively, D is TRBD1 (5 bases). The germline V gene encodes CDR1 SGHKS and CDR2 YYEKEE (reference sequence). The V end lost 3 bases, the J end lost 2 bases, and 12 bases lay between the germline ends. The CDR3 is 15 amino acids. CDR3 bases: TGTGCCAGCAGCTGGACCCAGGGAACTGGAAACACCATATATTTT. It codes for CASSWTQGTGNTIYF.

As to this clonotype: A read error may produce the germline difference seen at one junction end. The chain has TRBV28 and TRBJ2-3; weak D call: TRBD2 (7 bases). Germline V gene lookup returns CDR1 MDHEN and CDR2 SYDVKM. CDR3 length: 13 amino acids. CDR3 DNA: TGTGCCAGCAGAGGCGGGGGCACAGATACGCAGTGTTTT. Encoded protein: CASRGGGTDTQCF.

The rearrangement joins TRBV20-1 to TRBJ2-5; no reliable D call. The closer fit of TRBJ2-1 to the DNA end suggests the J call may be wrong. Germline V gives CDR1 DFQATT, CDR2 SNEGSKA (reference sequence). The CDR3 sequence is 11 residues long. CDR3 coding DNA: TGCAGTGCTAGAGAATATGGGGAGCAGTTCTTC. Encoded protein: CSAREYGEQFF.

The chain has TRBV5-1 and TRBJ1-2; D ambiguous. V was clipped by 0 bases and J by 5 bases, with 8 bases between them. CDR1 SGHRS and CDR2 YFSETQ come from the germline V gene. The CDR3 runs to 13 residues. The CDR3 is CASSLAGQYGYTF. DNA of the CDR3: TGCGCCAGCAGCTTGGCCGGGCAATATGGCTACACCTTC.

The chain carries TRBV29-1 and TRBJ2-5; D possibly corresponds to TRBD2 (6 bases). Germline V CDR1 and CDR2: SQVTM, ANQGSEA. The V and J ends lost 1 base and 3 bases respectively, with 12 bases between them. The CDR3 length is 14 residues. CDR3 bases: TGCAGCGTTGAAGGGGTCGGCGGGAAAGAGACCCAGTACTTC. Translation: CSVEGVGGKETQYF.

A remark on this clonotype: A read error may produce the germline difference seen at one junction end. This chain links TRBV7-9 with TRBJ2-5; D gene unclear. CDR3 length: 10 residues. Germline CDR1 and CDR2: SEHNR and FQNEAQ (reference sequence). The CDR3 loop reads CASSTVKPTF. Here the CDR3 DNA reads TGTGCCAGCAGCACAGTGAAGCCTACCTTC.